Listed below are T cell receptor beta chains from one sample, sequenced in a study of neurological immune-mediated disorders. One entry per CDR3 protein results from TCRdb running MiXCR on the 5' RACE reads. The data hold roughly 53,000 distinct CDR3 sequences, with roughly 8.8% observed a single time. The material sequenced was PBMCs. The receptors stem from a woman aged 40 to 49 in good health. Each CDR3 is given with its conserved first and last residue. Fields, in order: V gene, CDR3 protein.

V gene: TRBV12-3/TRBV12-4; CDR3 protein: CASSGTSGGHEQYF
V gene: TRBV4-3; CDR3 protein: CASSQDKGADGYTF
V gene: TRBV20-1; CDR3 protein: CSAGAGTKADTQYF
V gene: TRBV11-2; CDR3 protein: CVSSDPPPEQYF
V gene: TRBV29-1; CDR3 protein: CSVSGQGRTEAFF
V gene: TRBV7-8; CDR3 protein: CASSLGRTGELFF
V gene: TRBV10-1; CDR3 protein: CASSDSDSSERQYF
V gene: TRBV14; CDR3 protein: CASSQDTTGIRGYTF
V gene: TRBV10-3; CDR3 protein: CVIMAQDNSPLHF
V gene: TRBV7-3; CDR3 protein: CASSSGLAGGGEQFF
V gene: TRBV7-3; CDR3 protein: CASSLTAGGNEQFF
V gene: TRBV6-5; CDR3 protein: CASSKRTGANVLTF
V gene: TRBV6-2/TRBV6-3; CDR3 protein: CASSYGGREETQYF
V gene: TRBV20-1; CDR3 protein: CSAFTGGNTEAFF
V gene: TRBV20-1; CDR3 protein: CSALKGQGSAGELFF
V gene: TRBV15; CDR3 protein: CATSRDRGGDKYGYTF
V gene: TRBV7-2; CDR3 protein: CASSPRPSYEQYF
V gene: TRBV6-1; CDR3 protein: CASRSGLSSYNEQFF
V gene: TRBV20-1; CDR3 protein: CSAFRTARETQYF
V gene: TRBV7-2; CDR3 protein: CASSLVVRGSSGANVLTF
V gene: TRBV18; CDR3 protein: CASSPDRGGGTDTQYF
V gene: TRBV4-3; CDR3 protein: CASSQGRGLDTGELFF
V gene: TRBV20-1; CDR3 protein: CSAGVEAYNEQFF
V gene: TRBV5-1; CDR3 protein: CASSLTSAYEQYF
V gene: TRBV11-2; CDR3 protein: CASSLNPSGDYEQYF
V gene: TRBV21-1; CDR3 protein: CASSKRGQGSGNTIYF
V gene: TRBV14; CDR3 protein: CASAAGHFYNDREQYF
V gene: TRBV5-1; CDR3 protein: CASRMVDSSTDTQYF
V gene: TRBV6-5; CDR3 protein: CASSFGQGNTEAFF
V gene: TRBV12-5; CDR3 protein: CASGWGLWGENTEAFF
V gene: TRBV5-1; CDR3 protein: CASSLERGPDTQYF
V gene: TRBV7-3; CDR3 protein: CASRSLEGFTDTQYF
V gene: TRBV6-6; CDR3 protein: CASSPFGEGELYF
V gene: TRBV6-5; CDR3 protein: CASRPSSLAEQFF
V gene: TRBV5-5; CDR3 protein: CASSPPGGTVSYEQYF
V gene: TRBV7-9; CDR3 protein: CASSPFGAANTGELFF
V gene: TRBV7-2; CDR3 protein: CASSFSRVSGTDTQYF
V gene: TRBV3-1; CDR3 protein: CASSQETANYGYTF
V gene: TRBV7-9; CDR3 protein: CASSLAGQGSYGYTF
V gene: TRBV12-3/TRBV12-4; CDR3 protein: CASSLGLAGATGELFF
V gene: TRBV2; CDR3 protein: CASSGSGAQRSNQPQHF
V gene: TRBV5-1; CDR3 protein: CASSLTGTVSSYEQYF
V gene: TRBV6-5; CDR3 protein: CASSYHYEQYF
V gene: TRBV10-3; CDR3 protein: CAITRMIAGLSNGYTF
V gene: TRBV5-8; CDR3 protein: CASSLVGQGHNYGYTF
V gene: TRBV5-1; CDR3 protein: CASSLGSRDDFEQYF
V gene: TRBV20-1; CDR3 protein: CSARGGSSLGQQYF
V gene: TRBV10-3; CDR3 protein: CAISESLAGGQDTQYF
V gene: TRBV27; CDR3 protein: CASSPIVDSLVYGYTF